This record looks at one TCR beta chain sequence and its context. Its antigen remains unidentified. The data stem from a study of cytomegalovirus exposure and HLA in healthy donors. Regarding the study as a whole: While the bulk of TCR sequences proved rare, some public TCRs turned up in many donors. Another analysis was done later, and it associated approximately 18,000 TCR beta sequences with HLA alleles at 0.05 false discovery rate. The availability of immune exposure information extended only to CMV serostatus.

13 Jbeta primers and 60 Vbeta primers were used for the PCR. TCRdb's table, derived via immunoSEQ multiplex PCR, lists solely in-frame clones and lacks some. This table holds about 130,000 clones. Germline CDR1 is LNHDA and CDR2 is SQIVND (reference sequence). Trimming removed 8 bases from V and 6 bases from J, with 14 bases in between. This CDR3 spans 13 amino acids. The sequence came from a man between 18 and 29 years old in good health and CMV-seronegative. The gene calls are TRBV19 and TRBJ1-5; D gene unclear. The sequenced sample was PBMCs. CDR3 sequence (DNA): TGTGCCAGTGGAGCTCCTCCTAGTCAGCCCCAGCATTTT. As protein: CASGAPPSQPQHF.